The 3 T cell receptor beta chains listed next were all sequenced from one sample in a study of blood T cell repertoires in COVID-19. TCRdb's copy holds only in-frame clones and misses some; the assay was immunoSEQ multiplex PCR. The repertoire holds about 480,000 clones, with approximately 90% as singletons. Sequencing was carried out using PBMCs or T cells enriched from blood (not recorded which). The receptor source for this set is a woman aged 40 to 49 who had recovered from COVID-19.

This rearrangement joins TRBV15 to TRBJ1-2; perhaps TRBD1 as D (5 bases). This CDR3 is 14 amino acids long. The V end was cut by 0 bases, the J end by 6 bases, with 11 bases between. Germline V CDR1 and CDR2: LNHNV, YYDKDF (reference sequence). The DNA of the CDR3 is TGTGCCACCAGCAGAGATGCCCAGGGTAATGGCTACACCTTC. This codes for CATSRDAQGNGYTF. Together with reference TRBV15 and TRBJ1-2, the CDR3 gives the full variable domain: DAMVIQNPRYQVTQFGKPVTLSCSQTLNHNVMYWYQQKSSQAPKLLFHYYDKDFNNEADTPDNFQSRRPNTSFCFLDIRSPGLGDTAMYLCATSRDAQGNGYTFGSGTRLTVV.

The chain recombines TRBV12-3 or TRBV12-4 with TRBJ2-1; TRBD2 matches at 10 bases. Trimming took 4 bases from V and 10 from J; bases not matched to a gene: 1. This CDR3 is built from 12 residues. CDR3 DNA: TGTGCCAGCAGTTGGACTAGCGGCGAGCAGTTCTTC. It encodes CASSWTSGEQFF.

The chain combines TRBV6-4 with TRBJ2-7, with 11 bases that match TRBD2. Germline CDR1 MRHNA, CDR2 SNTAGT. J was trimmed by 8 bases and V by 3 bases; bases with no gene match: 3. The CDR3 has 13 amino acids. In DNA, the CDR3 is TGTGCCAGCAGTGAAACTAGCGGGAGTAAGCAGTACTTC. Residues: CASSETSGSKQYF.